This TCR beta chain was observed in a study of T-cell memory formation after mild COVID-19. Using constant-segment primers, 5'RACE produced TCR alpha and TCR beta cDNA libraries carrying sample barcodes and UMIs. Each CDR3 protein gets one entry after TCRdb re-called the 5' RACE reads with MiXCR. The table has over 450,000 distinct CDR3 sequences, roughly 20% seen once; the top ten hold about an eighth. The CDR3 contains 20 residues. The V gene's germline CDR1 is LGHNA and CDR2 YSLEER. V was pared by 0 bases and J by 2 bases, with 15 bases of the junction left unmatched. The chain recombines TRBV4-3 with TRBJ1-5; 8 positions agree with TRBD1. Sequences were obtained from PBMCs or a T cell subset sorted from them (not recorded which). This clonotype originated in an adult woman who had mild COVID-19 (a few samples of this study predate the infection). Cell type and time point are not known. The CDR3 sequence is CASSQDMGQARFGGNQPQHF. DNA for the CDR3: TGCGCCAGCAGCCAAGATATGGGACAGGCCCGGTTTGGGGGCAATCAGCCCCAGCATTTT.